This T cell receptor (beta chain) was observed in a study of PD-1 blockade in classical Hodgkin lymphoma. General study findings and limits: With CD4+ cells, TCR diversity rose significantly by C4D1, but not with CD8+ cells. According to reports, newly diagnosed patients had lower baseline TCR diversity than healthy donors, and relapsed/refractory patients had lower baseline TCR diversity still.

All trial patients relapsed after autologous stem cell transplantation. Sequenced by immunoSEQ multiplex PCR; TCRdb stores in-frame clones only, minus some. The sample yields 25,000 to 30,000 clones, approximately 81% seen once. Germline lookup yields CDR1 SGHDN and CDR2 FVKESK. The CDR3 is 15 amino acids. V was trimmed by 4 bases and J by 1 base, leaving 10 bases between them. Of note for this clone: Its antigen remains unknown.

The clonotype was recovered from a human donor with classical Hodgkin lymphoma. V usage is TRBV14 and J usage is TRBJ1-4; D gene ambiguous. The sample here was peripheral blood mononuclear cells (PBMCs), taken before the second cycle of nivolumab. CDR3 region: CASSRDTLTNEKLFF. DNA of the CDR3: TGTGCCAGCAGCCGAGACACTTTAACTAATGAAAAACTGTTTTTT.